This paragraph reports one T cell receptor (beta chain). Its antigen is unidentified. The data were obtained in a study of T cell responses to AZD1222 COVID-19 vaccine. Study-wide context: Whether given at about 4 or about 12 weeks, second doses were pooled. Regarding the study as a whole: Spike-wide vaccine-associated CD4 TCRs dominated at 160-218 and 743-854.

Generated by immunoSEQ multiplex PCR, the TCRdb table keeps only in-frame clones and is missing some. In the table there are 140,000 to 150,000 clones, 85% to 90% of which are singletons. This CDR3 contains 16 residues. Per the germline V gene, CDR1 is MGHRA and CDR2 is YSYEKL. V dropped 1 base and J dropped 0; count of bases not matched to a gene: 6. This TCR was recovered from an adult in good health. Material: peripheral blood, obtained on day 0 of AZD1222 vaccination. The chain couples TRBV4-1 to TRBJ2-7, with TRBD2 matching 7 bases. The CDR3 region has the DNA TGCGCCAGCAGCCAAGCCTCCGGGACTATCTCCTACGAGCAGTACTTC. Residues: CASSQASGTISYEQYF.